This T cell receptor (beta chain) was observed in a study of control samples from healthy donors and cancer patients. The method was immunoSEQ multiplex PCR; TCRdb's version includes in-frame clones alone and lacks a portion of them. The sample lists about 150,000 clones, more than 85% occurring once. Germline CDR1 is LGHNA and CDR2 is YNFKEQ. CDR3 length: 16 residues. The V segment lost 3 bases and the J segment 4 bases; nucleotides outside the gene matches: 7. Sequenced sample: blood. The source is a woman in her 30s in good health. The V call is TRBV4-2, the J call TRBJ2-3, with 10 bases aligning to TRBD1. CDR3 in amino acids: CASSQLTGQGSDTQYF. The CDR3 DNA sequence: TGTGCCAGCAGCCAGTTAACGGGACAGGGGTCAGATACGCAGTATTTT.